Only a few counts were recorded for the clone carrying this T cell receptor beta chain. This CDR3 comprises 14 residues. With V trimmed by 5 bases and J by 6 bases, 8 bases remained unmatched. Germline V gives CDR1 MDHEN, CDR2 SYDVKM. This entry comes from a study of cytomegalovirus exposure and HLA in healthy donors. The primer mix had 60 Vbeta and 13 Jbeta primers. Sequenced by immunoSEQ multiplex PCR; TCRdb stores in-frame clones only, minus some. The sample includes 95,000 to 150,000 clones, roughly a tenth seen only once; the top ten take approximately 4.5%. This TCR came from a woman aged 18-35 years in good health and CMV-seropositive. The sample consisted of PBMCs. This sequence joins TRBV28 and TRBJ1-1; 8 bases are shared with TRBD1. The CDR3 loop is CASSPTGGVSEAFF. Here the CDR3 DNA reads TGTGCCAGCAGTCCAACAGGGGGGGTTTCTGAAGCTTTCTTT.